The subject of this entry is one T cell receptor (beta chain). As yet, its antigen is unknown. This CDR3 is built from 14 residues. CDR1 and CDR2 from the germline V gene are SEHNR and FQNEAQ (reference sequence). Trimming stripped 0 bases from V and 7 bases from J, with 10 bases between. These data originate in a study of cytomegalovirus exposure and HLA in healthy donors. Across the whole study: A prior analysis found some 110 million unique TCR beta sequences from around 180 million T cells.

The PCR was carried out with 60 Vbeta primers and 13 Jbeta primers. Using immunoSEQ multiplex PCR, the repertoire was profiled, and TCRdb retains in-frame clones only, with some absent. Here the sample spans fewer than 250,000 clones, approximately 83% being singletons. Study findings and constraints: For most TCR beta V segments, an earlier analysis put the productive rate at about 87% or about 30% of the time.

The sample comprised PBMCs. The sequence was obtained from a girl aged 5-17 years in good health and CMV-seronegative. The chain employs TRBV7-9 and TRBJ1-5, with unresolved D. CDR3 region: CASSLAGSLQPQHF. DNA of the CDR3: TGTGCCAGCAGCTTAGCAGGGAGTTTACAGCCCCAGCATTTT.